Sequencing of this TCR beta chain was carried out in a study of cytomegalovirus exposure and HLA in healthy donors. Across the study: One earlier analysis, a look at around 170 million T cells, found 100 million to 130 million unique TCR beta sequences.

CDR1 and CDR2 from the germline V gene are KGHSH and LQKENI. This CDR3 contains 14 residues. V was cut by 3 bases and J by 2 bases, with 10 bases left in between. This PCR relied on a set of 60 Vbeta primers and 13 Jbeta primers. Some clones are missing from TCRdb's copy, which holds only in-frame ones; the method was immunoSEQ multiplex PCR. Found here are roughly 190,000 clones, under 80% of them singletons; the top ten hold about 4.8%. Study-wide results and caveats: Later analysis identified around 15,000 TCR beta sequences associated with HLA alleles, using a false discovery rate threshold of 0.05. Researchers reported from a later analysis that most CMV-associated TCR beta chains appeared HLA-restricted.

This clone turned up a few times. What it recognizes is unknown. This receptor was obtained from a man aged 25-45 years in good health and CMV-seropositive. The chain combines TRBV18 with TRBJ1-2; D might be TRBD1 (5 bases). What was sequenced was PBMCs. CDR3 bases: TGTGCCAGCTCACCGGGGCCGTCAAACTATGGCTACACCTTC. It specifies CASSPGPSNYGYTF.